The present T cell receptor (beta chain) was sequenced within a study of blood T cells in healthy people across ages. As regards this clonotype: Its antigen is as yet unknown.

Study observations and caveats: Any conclusive comparison of naive versus antigen-experienced cells was prevented by using unsorted PBMCs.

Germline-derived CDR1 and CDR2 are SGDLS and YYNGEE. J lost 1 base, V lost 3 bases, and 12 bases had no gene match. This CDR3 spans 19 amino acids. It was with a sample-barcoded 5' primer and a J-beta primer mix that a second PCR of roughly 7 to 12 cycles was run. Each CDR3 protein gets one entry after TCRdb re-called the 5' RACE reads with MiXCR. The table shows hundreds of thousands of distinct CDR3 sequences, with just over 55% occurring only once. V is TRBV9 and J is TRBJ2-6, with 8 nucleotides matching TRBD1. This TCR was sampled from a man between 40 and 49 years old in good health. Input material: blood. The chain's CDR3 is CASSALRQGMWSGANVLTF. CDR3 nucleotides: TGTGCCAGCAGCGCCCTAAGACAGGGGATGTGGTCTGGGGCCAACGTCCTGACTTTC.